These 18 T cell receptor beta chains came from one sample sequenced in a study of T cells in Graves' hyperthyroidism and ophthalmopathy. Authors of the study amplified TCR beta CDR3 regions from RNA transcripts. An initial round of RT-PCR targeting the TCR CDR3 relied on the HTBI primer set. TCRdb re-called the multiplex PCR reads with MiXCR, one entry per CDR3 protein. The sample has hundreds of thousands of distinct CDR3 sequences, just under 20% seen once. Sequenced: blood. These TCRs come from a man in his forties or fifties with Graves' ophthalmopathy.

The V gene is TRBV7-9, the J gene TRBJ1-2; D call uncertain. V was clipped by 1 base and J by 1 base, with 10 bases between them. Germline V gene lookup returns CDR1 SEHNR and CDR2 FQNEAQ (reference sequence). The CDR3 loop spans 15 amino acids. The CDR3 nucleotides read TGTGCCAGCAGCTTAGTAGGGCAGGATAACTATGGCTACACCTTC. Protein product: CASSLVGQDNYGYTF.

This clonotype was picked up a small number of times. The gene calls are TRBV14 and TRBJ2-2; 7 positions agree with TRBD2. Trimming took 5 bases from V and 5 from J; bases not matched to a gene: 5. The CDR3 has 14 residues. Per the germline V gene, CDR1 is SGHDN and CDR2 is FVKESK. This chain's CDR3 is CASSLRRGTGELFF. The CDR3 coding sequence is TGTGCCAGCAGCTTGAGGCGGGGGACCGGGGAGCTGTTTTTT.

This clonotype appeared once. A single base separates this from a much larger clone, so it may be a read error. The chain carries TRBV28 and TRBJ2-1; D uncertain. The CDR3 extends over 15 amino acids. The germline V gene encodes CDR1 MDHEN and CDR2 SYDVKM. V was pared by 5 bases and J by 2 bases, with 13 bases between. CDR3 in amino acids: CASSLKPGPYNEQFF. CDR3 coding DNA: TGTGCCAGCAGTCTCAAACCCGGGCCCTACAATGAGCAGTTCTTC. The entire variable domain, with the rest obtained from reference TRBV28 and TRBJ2-1, is as follows: DVKVTQSSRYLVKRTGEKVFLECVQDMDHENMFWYRQDPGLGLRLIYFSYDVKMKEKGDIPEGYSVSREKKERFSLILESASTNQTSMYLCASSLKPGPYNEQFFGPGTRLTVL.

Note on this clonotype: A single base separates this from a much larger clone, so it may be a read error. The V gene is TRBV7-8, the J gene TRBJ2-1, with 7 bases identical to TRBD1. This CDR3 comprises 16 residues. CDR1 is SGHVS and CDR2 is FQNEAQ in the germline V gene. The CDR3 here is CASSSPTGSGYNGQFF. The CDR3 nucleotides read TGTGCCAGCAGCTCCCCGACAGGGTCGGGTTACAATGGGCAGTTCTTC.

The chain links TRBV6-5 to TRBJ1-1, with D tentatively TRBD1 (5 bases). The CDR3 totals 12 residues. The germline V and J ends were trimmed by 3 bases and 7 bases, with 9 bases remaining between them. The germline CDR1 and CDR2 sequences are MNHEY and SVGAGI. The CDR3 sequence is CASSYPDSEAFF. The CDR3 region has the DNA TGTGCCAGCAGTTATCCCGACAGTGAAGCTTTCTTT.

This clonotype was counted ten times or more. This chain joins TRBV28 and TRBJ2-7; TRBD1 or TRBD2 may be the D gene (5 bases each). With 5 bases removed from V and 6 bases from J, the gap between germline ends came to 20 bases. This CDR3 is 15 amino acids long. CDR1 and CDR2 (germline): MDHEN, SYDVKM. The CDR3 DNA follows: TGTGCCAGCAGTACAATACCCATAGAGAGGGGCGAGCAGTACTTC. This encodes CASSTIPIERGEQYF.

The chain combines TRBV18 with TRBJ2-1, with 11 bases aligning to TRBD2. The germline V gene encodes CDR1 KGHSH and CDR2 LQKENI. This CDR3 spans 17 amino acids. V was clipped by 2 bases and J by 4 bases; unmatched bases: 7. CDR3 loop: CASSPTGGTSGYNEQFF. As DNA, the CDR3 is TGTGCCAGCTCACCAACAGGGGGGACTAGCGGTTACAATGAGCAGTTCTTC.

This clonotype was recorded many times. Germline is not matched at one junction end, which may reflect a read error. Here the CDR3 reads CASSFGLAGTDTQYF. The CDR3, as DNA: TGTGCCAGCAGCTTTGGACTAGCGGGAACAGATACGCAGTATTTT. J is TRBJ2-3 and V is TRBV5-1, with 12 nucleotides matching TRBD2. This CDR3 spans 15 amino acids. Germline assignment: CDR1 SGHRS and CDR2 YFSETQ.

This rearrangement joins TRBV7-8 to TRBJ2-1; D may match TRBD1 or TRBD2 (6 bases each). Germline loops: CDR1 SGHVS, CDR2 FQNEAQ. CDR3 length: 13 residues. The V gene lost 5 bases and the J gene lost 15 bases, with 20 bases spanning the gap. The DNA of the CDR3 is TGTGCCAGCAGCAGGCGCGGGACACTCAACGGGTTCTTC. It yields the protein CASSRRGTLNGFF.

On this clonotype itself: This may come from a read error, since a much larger clone is one base off. This chain joins TRBV30 and TRBJ1-5; 7 bases map to TRBD1. The V gene's germline CDR1 is GTSNPN and CDR2 SVGIG (reference sequence). The CDR3 runs to 13 residues. The CDR3, as DNA: TGTGCCCGGAGTGAAAGGGCTCAGGGGGCCCAGCATTTT. It specifies CARSERAQGAQHF.

The chain couples TRBV27 to TRBJ2-5; 7 bases line up with TRBD2. The germline V gene encodes CDR1 MNHEY and CDR2 SMNVEV (reference sequence). Germline trimming cut 6 bases from V and 4 bases from J; bases unmatched to any gene: 11. The CDR3 sequence is 15 residues long. Written as DNA, the CDR3 is TGTGCCAGCAGCATTTCGACTAGCCCCTTAGAGACCCAGTACTTC. It encodes CASSISTSPLETQYF.

This clonotype was seen more than once but under ten times. This chain connects TRBV6-1 to TRBJ1-6; D not certain. The CDR3 is 12 residues long. Looked up from germline, CDR1 is MNHNS and CDR2 is SASEGT. Between the trimmed V and J ends, which lost 6 bases and 10 bases, there was a span of 10 bases. The CDR3: CASSQTRSPLHF. The CDR3 DNA reads as TGTGCCAGCAGCCAAACACGGTCACCCCTCCACTTT.

The CDR3 DNA reads TGTGCCAGCAGTTTATTCCGCGGTTCCCTCCACTTT. Encoded protein: CASSLFRGSLHF. This chain uses TRBV12-3 or TRBV12-4 with TRBJ1-6; no definite D call. V was trimmed by 2 bases and J by 14 bases, leaving 10 bases between them. This CDR3 contains 12 residues.

This clonotype has at least ten counts. V and J are TRBV11-2 and TRBJ2-1; possible D gene TRBD2, 5 bases. The CDR3 has 15 amino acids. CDR1 and CDR2 from the germline V gene are SGHAT and FQNNGV. V lost 5 bases to trimming and J lost 0 bases, with 11 bases between them. CDR3 amino acids: CASSARASSYNEQFF. CDR3 DNA sequence: TGTGCCAGCAGCGCGCGGGCTAGCTCCTACAATGAGCAGTTCTTC.

On this clonotype itself: A read error is possible here, since a much larger clone lies one base away. The chain employs TRBV28 and TRBJ2-5; D is possibly TRBD1 (5 bases). CDR1 is MDHEN, CDR2 SYDVKM, per germline. The CDR3 is 15 amino acids. This chain's CDR3 is CANSLANRFQETQYF. CDR3 DNA: TGTGCCAACAGTTTAGCTAACAGGTTCCAAGAGACCCAGTACTTC.

This clonotype was observed at least ten times. V is TRBV7-9 and J is TRBJ2-1; TRBD2 matches at 12 bases. The germline gives CDR1 SEHNR, CDR2 FQNEAQ (reference sequence). The CDR3 is 14 amino acids. The ends lost 5 bases at V and 5 bases at J; junction bases unmatched: 1. The CDR3 region has the DNA TGTGCCAGCAGCCGACTAGCGGGAGACAATGAGCAGTTCTTC. Its protein product is CASSRLAGDNEQFF.

This clonotype showed up just a few times. One base away lies a much larger clone, so this may be a sequencing read error. CDR3 sequence (DNA): TGTGCCAGCAGCTTAGTCCGCACAGATACGCAGTATTTT. It specifies CASSLVRTDTQYF. The chain combines TRBV7-9 with TRBJ2-3; unclear D gene. CDR3 length: 13 amino acids. The ends were cut back, 1 base at V and 1 base at J, with 3 bases in the middle. Germline V CDR1 and CDR2: SEHNR, FQNEAQ (reference sequence).

This clonotype came up a few times. V and J are TRBV5-8 and TRBJ1-5; D perhaps matches TRBD1 (6 bases). CDR3 length: 13 amino acids. V was cut by 5 bases and J by 7 bases, with 13 bases left in between. CDR1 and CDR2 from the germline V gene are SGHTS and YDEGEE. The DNA for the CDR3 is TGTGCCAGCAGAGGGGGGGCAGGGCAGCCCCAGCATTTT. It yields the protein CASRGGAGQPQHF.